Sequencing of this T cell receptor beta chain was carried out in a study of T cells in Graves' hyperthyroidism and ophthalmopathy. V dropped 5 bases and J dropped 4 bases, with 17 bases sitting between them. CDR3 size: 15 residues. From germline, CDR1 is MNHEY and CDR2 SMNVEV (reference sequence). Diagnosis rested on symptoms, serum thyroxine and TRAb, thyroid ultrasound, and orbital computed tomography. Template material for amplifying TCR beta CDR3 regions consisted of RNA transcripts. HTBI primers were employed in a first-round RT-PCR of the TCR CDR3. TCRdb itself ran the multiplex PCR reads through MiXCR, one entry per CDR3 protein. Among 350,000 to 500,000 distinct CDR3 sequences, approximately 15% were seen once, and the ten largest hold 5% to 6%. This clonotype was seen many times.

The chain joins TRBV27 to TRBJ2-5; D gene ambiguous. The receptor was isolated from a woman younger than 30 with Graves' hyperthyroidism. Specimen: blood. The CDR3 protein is CASSPYPPQRETQYF. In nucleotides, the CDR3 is TGTGCCAGCAGTCCCTACCCACCGCAACGAGAGACCCAGTACTTC.